The 21 T cell receptor beta chains listed next were all sequenced from one sample in a study of T-cell memory formation after mild COVID-19. TCRdb itself ran the 5' RACE reads through MiXCR, one entry per CDR3 protein. This sample carries 95,000 to 110,000 distinct CDR3 sequences, 13% to 15% of them seen once, and the ten largest clones take 39%. The sample comprised PBMCs or a T cell subset sorted from them (not recorded which). All receptors derive from a man aged 18 to 30 who had mild COVID-19 (a few samples of this study predate the infection). Cell type and time point are not known.

This chain uses TRBV12-3 or TRBV12-4 with TRBJ2-7, with D possibly being TRBD1 or TRBD2 (5 bases each). The CDR3 runs 12 residues. Trimming stripped 5 bases from V and 9 bases from J, with 14 bases between. The CDR3: CASSPGGVRQYV. CDR3 in DNA: TGTGCCAGCAGTCCTGGGGGAGTTCGGCAGTACGTC.

Only a few counts were recorded for this clonotype. The chain uses TRBV6-2 or TRBV6-3 and TRBJ2-1; unclear D gene. From germline, CDR1 is MNHEY and CDR2 SVGEGT. The CDR3 runs 18 residues. Trimming pared 2 bases from V and 5 bases from J, leaving 22 bases between. CDR3 loop: CASSYDFIAATEDNEQFF. Written as DNA, the CDR3 is TGTGCCAGCAGTTACGATTTCATAGCCGCAACAGAGGACAATGAGCAGTTCTTC.

V and J are TRBV5-6 and TRBJ2-7; D may be TRBD1 (5 bases). The V and J ends lost 7 bases and 3 bases respectively, with 14 bases between them. The V gene's germline CDR1 is SGHDT and CDR2 YYEEEE. The CDR3 runs 13 residues. The CDR3 loop reads CASWGSDNYEQYF. Written as DNA, the CDR3 is TGTGCCAGCTGGGGTTCGGACAACTACGAGCAGTACTTC.

J is TRBJ2-2 and V is TRBV27, with TRBD1 matching over 10 bases. The CDR3 spans 16 residues. The V and J ends lost 1 base and 6 bases, in that order; junction bases with no gene match: 5. Germline V CDR1 and CDR2: MNHEY, SMNVEV (reference sequence). For the CDR3, the DNA is TGTGCCAGCAGTTTATGGCGGACAGGGGGGCCCGGGGAGCTGTTTTTT. The encoded protein is CASSLWRTGGPGELFF.

V and J are TRBV15 and TRBJ2-7, with TRBD1 identical over 7 bases. CDR1 and CDR2 (germline): LNHNV, YYDKDF (reference sequence). The CDR3 sequence is 14 residues long. V was pared by 2 bases and J by 3 bases, with 4 bases of the junction left unmatched. The CDR3 spells CATSRTGQSYEQYF. CDR3 nucleotide sequence: TGTGCCACCAGCAGAACGGGACAGAGCTACGAGCAGTACTTC.

This clonotype occurred many times. The rearrangement links TRBV5-1 to TRBJ1-2; D gene ambiguous. V lost 3 bases, J lost 0 bases, and 9 bases lay in between. CDR3 size: 14 residues. CDR1 is SGHRS, CDR2 YFSETQ, per germline. CDR3 region: CASSSDRANYGYTF. Written as DNA, the CDR3 is TGCGCCAGCAGCTCGGACCGAGCTAACTATGGCTACACCTTC.

This clonotype was seen a handful of times. This chain uses TRBV4-3 with TRBJ2-7; D not resolved. Germline loops: CDR1 LGHNA, CDR2 YSLEER. Between the trimmed V and J ends, which lost 1 base and 0 bases, there was a span of 7 bases. The CDR3 totals 14 residues. CDR3 in DNA: TGCGCCAGCAGCCAAGGCACGGACTCCTACGAGCAGTACGTC. It is translated as CASSQGTDSYEQYV.

This clonotype was counted at least ten times. V gene TRBV7-6 combines with J gene TRBJ1-4, with D possibly TRBD1 on 6 matching bases. This CDR3 contains 14 residues. Germline V CDR1 and CDR2: SGHVS, FNYEAQ. V lost 4 bases and J 3 bases, leaving 9 bases between the germline ends. CDR3: CASSSGAPNEKLFF. The CDR3 coding sequence is TGTGCCAGCAGCTCAGGGGCTCCTAATGAAAAACTGTTTTTT.

The chain links TRBV20-1 to TRBJ1-6, with D tentatively TRBD1 (5 bases). Trimming left V 0 bases short and J 7 bases short, with 19 bases between. This CDR3 comprises 17 residues. Germline lookup yields CDR1 DFQATT and CDR2 SNEGSKA (reference sequence). The CDR3 region is CSARDSDRTVGNSPLHF. CDR3 nucleotide sequence: TGCAGTGCTAGAGACTCCGACAGAACGGTGGGCAATTCACCCCTCCACTTT.

This clonotype was detected once. The rearrangement links TRBV6-5 to TRBJ2-5, with D perhaps TRBD2 (5 bases). The length of the CDR3 is 14 residues. Germline CDR1 is MNHEY and CDR2 is SVGAGI. With 2 bases removed from V and 3 bases from J, the gap between germline ends came to 10 bases. The CDR3 protein is CASSYPGKEETQYF. As DNA, the CDR3 is TGTGCCAGCAGTTACCCCGGGAAGGAAGAGACCCAGTACTTC.

The gene calls are TRBV5-1 and TRBJ2-7; D gene unclear. The CDR3 is 15 amino acids. V was shortened by 0 bases and J by 3 bases, with 13 bases between the two germline ends. Germline lookup yields CDR1 SGHRS and CDR2 YFSETQ. This CDR3 is CASSLASEVNYEQYF. CDR3 in DNA: TGCGCCAGCAGCTTGGCGAGTGAGGTTAACTACGAGCAGTACTTC.

The sample holds a few counts of this clonotype. The chain couples TRBV4-2 to TRBJ2-1; the D gene is possibly TRBD1 (6 bases). V lost 0 bases and J 10 bases, leaving 13 bases between the germline ends. Germline V gives CDR1 LGHNA, CDR2 YNFKEQ. This CDR3 comprises 14 residues. The chain's CDR3 is CASSQDEGVYEQFF. Here the CDR3 DNA reads TGTGCCAGCAGCCAAGACGAGGGGGTATACGAGCAGTTCTTC.

This clonotype was detected only a few times. J is TRBJ2-2 and V is TRBV4-1; TRBD1 is a possible D gene (8 bases). V dropped 3 bases and J dropped 3 bases, with 14 bases sitting between them. Germline values: CDR1 MGHRA, CDR2 YSYEKL. This CDR3 region has 16 residues. The CDR3 spells CASSHVTGGDTGELFF. Here the CDR3 DNA reads TGCGCCAGCAGCCACGTTACAGGGGGGGACACCGGGGAGCTGTTTTTT.

The J gene is TRBJ2-1, the V gene TRBV7-8; either TRBD1 or TRBD2 may fit D (6 bases each). This CDR3 region has 13 residues. Germline V gene sequence: CDR1 SGHVS, CDR2 FQNEAQ. The V gene lost 5 bases and the J gene lost 9 bases, with 14 bases spanning the gap. The CDR3 is CASSHRAGFEQFF. The CDR3 DNA is TGTGCCAGCAGCCACAGGGCGGGGTTTGAGCAGTTCTTC.

This clonotype has a handful of counts. The chain joins TRBV10-2 to TRBJ1-5; D is uncertain. The CDR3 has 15 amino acids. Germline CDR1 and CDR2: WSHSY and SAAADI. Trimming stripped 2 bases from V and 0 bases from J, with 8 bases between. The DNA for the CDR3 is TGCGCCAGCAGTGAGATGGGCTATAGCAATCAGCCCCAGCATTTT. It translates to CASSEMGYSNQPQHF.

V is TRBV6-5 and J is TRBJ1-2; D possibly corresponds to TRBD1 (5 bases). From germline, CDR1 is MNHEY and CDR2 SVGAGI. The CDR3 length is 15 residues. V lost 6 bases, J lost 2 bases, and 16 bases lay in between. The CDR3 DNA sequence: TGTGCCAGCAGGATTCCCGGCGGGGGGAACTATGGCTACACCTTC. This sequence encodes CASRIPGGGNYGYTF.

This clonotype is a singleton in its sample. The chain joins TRBV6-2 or TRBV6-3 to TRBJ2-5; 14 nucleotides align to TRBD2. Germline V gene lookup returns CDR1 MNHEY and CDR2 SVGEGT. The trim removed 6 bases at V and 4 bases at J, leaving 7 bases unmatched. CDR3 size: 16 residues. The CDR3 DNA reads as TGTGCCAGCAGCGCGGGACTAGCGGGGGTCCGAGAGACCCAGTACTTC. Protein: CASSAGLAGVRETQYF.

The sample holds a few counts of this clonotype. V gene TRBV19 combines with J gene TRBJ2-1; D remains unclear. CDR3 length equals 15 residues. Per the germline V gene, CDR1 is LNHDA and CDR2 is SQIVND (reference sequence). The V end was cut by 1 base, the J end by 2 bases, with 9 bases between. The CDR3 reads CASSIAPSTYNEQFF. For the CDR3, the DNA is TGTGCCAGTAGTATAGCCCCCTCCACCTACAATGAGCAGTTCTTC. Drawing the rest from reference TRBV19 and TRBJ2-1, the complete variable domain is DGGITQSPKYLFRKEGQNVTLSCEQNLNHDAMYWYRQDPGQGLRLIYYSQIVNDFQKGDIAEGYSVSREKKESFPLTVTSAQKNPTAFYLCASSIAPSTYNEQFFGPGTRLTVL.

This clonotype was seen more than once but under ten times. The chain combines TRBV4-1 with TRBJ1-2; 9 nucleotides align to TRBD1. V gave up 6 bases and J gave up 2 bases; unmatched junction bases: 16. This CDR3 is 18 amino acids long. Germline assignment: CDR1 MGHRA and CDR2 YSYEKL. CDR3 loop: CASRSWDRAPIRNYGYTF. The CDR3 region has the DNA TGCGCCAGCAGATCCTGGGACAGGGCCCCGATACGAAACTATGGCTACACCTTC.

V and J are TRBV4-1 and TRBJ1-5; D is unresolved. This CDR3 contains 15 residues. With 4 bases removed from V and 5 bases from J, the gap between germline ends came to 15 bases. Per the germline V gene, CDR1 is MGHRA and CDR2 is YSYEKL. The CDR3 region is CASSLISGRYQPQHF. The CDR3 DNA is TGCGCCAGCAGCCTCATCAGCGGGAGATATCAGCCCCAGCATTTT.

This chain joins TRBV27 and TRBJ2-1; possibly TRBD1 for D (7 bases). CDR3 length: 15 amino acids. Germline-derived CDR1 and CDR2 are MNHEY and SMNVEV (reference sequence). The ends were cut back, 2 bases at V and 6 bases at J, with 14 bases in the middle. CDR3 nucleotide sequence: TGTGCCAGCAGTTTAAGCAGGGGGGTAGGCAATGAGCAGTTCTTC. It specifies CASSLSRGVGNEQFF.